A selection of T cell receptor beta chains follows, all from one sample in a study of blood T cell repertoires in COVID-19. Generated by immunoSEQ multiplex PCR, the TCRdb table keeps only in-frame clones and is missing some. Of about 300,000 clones detected, 70% to 90% appear once; the ten largest clones hold roughly 6.9%. The sequenced sample consisted of peripheral blood. The receptor source for this set is a woman aged 25-40 years who had recovered from COVID-19. CDR3s leave out the opening cysteine and the closing phenylalanine or tryptophan.

TRBJ2-7,TRBV5-1,ASSLGGDLYEQY
TRBJ2-1,TRBV6-5,ASSSRAGEQF
TRBJ1-2,TRBV21-1,ASSKKDRVWTGDYGYT
TRBJ2-6,TRBV6-2/TRBV6-3,ASSGGTSVISGANVLT
TRBJ1-3,TRBV5-5,ASSWIEGGTGNTIY
TRBJ2-1,TRBV6-6,ASSSTSGGVSNEQF
TRBJ1-1,TRBV28,ASKRGRLTEAF
TRBJ1-5,TRBV28,ASSDRVQPQH
TRBJ2-7,TRBV6-2/TRBV6-3,ASSSLGGSGEQY
TRBJ1-1,TRBV2,ASRTLWTGTNTEAF
TRBJ1-2,TRBV28,ASSERLANYGYT
TRBJ2-7,TRBV2,ASSPRTGEQY
TRBJ2-5,TRBV15,ATSRPDRSETQY
TRBJ1-3,TRBV28,ASSLLQIRSGNTIY
TRBJ2-3,TRBV19,ASSIRLEDTQY
TRBJ1-2,TRBV10-3,AISDQQDDNYGYT
TRBJ2-7,TRBV5-1,ASSKTGELTYEQY
TRBJ2-1,TRBV6-5,ASSRMGSYNEQF